This T cell receptor beta chain was sequenced for a study of blood T cells in healthy people across ages. The table lists this clonotype with a few counts. Its specificity is unknown. Findings and limits, study-wide: Per million T cells, TCR beta diversity dropped roughly linearly as age increased. Strong correlation existed between TCR beta diversity and naive T cell percentage.

A J-beta primer mix and a sample-barcoded 5' primer were used in a second PCR of roughly 6 to 12 cycles. TCRdb re-called the 5' RACE reads through MiXCR, storing one row per CDR3 protein. The sample lists 700,000 or so distinct CDR3 sequences, around 38% occurring once. This receptor was obtained from an older man in good health. Material: blood.

CDR3 DNA: TGTGCCAGCAGTGAAGCGCTGTCCGGCGCCCAGCATTTT. Protein: CASSEALSGAQHF. The chain is built from TRBV2 and TRBJ1-5; no clear D gene. The CDR3 loop spans 13 amino acids. CDR1 SNHLY and CDR2 FYNNEI come from the germline V gene. Trimming shortened V by 0 bases and J by 11 bases, and 11 bases separated the two germline ends.